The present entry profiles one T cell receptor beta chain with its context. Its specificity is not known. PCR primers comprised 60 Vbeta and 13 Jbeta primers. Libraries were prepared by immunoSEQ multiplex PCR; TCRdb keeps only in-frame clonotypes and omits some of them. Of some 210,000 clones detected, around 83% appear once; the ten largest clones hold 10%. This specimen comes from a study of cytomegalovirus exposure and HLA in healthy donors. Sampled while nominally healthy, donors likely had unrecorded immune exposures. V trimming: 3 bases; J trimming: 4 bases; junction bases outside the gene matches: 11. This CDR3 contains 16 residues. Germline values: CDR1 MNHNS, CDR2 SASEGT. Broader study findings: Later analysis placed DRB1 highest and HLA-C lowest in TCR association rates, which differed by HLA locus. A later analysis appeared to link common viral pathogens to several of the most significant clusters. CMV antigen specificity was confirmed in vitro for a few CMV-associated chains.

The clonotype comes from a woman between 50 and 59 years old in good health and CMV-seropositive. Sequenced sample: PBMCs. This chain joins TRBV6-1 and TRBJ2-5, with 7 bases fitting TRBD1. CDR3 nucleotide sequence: TGTGCCAGCAGTGACCCCCCGGCAGGGGGTGTAGAGACCCAGTACTTC. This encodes CASSDPPAGGVETQYF.